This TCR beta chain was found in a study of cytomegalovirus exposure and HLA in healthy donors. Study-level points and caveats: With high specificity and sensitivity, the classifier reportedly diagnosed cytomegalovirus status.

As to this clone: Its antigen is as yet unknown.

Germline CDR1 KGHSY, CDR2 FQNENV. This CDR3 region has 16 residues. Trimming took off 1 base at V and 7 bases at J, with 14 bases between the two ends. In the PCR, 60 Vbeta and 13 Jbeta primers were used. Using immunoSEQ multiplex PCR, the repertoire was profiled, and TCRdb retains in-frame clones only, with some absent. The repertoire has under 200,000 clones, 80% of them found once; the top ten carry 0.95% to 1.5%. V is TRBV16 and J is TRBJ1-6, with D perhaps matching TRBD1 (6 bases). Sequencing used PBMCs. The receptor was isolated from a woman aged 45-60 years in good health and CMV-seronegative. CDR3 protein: CASSQYPGGLNSPLHF. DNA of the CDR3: TGTGCCAGCAGCCAATATCCGGGGGGGCTGAATTCACCCCTCCACTTT.